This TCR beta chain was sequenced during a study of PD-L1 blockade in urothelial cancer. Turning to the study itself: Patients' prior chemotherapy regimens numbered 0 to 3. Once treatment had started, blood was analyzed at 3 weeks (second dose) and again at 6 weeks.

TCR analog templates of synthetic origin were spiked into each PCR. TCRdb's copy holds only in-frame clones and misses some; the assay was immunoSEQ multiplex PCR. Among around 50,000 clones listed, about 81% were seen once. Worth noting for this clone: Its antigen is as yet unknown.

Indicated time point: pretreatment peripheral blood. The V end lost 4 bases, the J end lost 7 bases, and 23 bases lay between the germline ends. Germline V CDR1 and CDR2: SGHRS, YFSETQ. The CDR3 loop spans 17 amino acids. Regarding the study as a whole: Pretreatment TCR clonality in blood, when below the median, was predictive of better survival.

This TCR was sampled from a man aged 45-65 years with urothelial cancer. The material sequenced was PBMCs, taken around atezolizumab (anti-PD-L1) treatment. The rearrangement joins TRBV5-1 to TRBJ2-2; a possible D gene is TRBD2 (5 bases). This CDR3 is CASSPQGLDPGGGELFF. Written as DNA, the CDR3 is TGCGCCAGCAGCCCCCAAGGGTTAGACCCAGGAGGCGGGGAGCTGTTTTTT.